These 3 T cell receptor beta chains came from one sample sequenced in a study of cytomegalovirus exposure and HLA in healthy donors. With 60 Vbeta and 13 Jbeta primers, the PCR was carried out. Generated by immunoSEQ multiplex PCR, the TCRdb table keeps only in-frame clones and is missing some. The data hold around 90,000 clones, with roughly four fifths observed a single time. Sequencing was done on a sample of PBMCs. The receptors stem from a man in his fifties or sixties in good health and CMV-seronegative.

The chain links TRBV27 to TRBJ2-3; possible D gene TRBD2, 6 bases. CDR3 length equals 15 residues. Trimming cost V 4 bases and J 1 base, with 12 bases left between them. CDR1 is MNHEY, CDR2 SMNVEV, per germline (reference sequence). In DNA form, the CDR3 reads TGTGCCAGCAGTTCCCCGCGGGACGGCACAGATACGCAGTATTTT. Amino acid sequence: CASSSPRDGTDTQYF.

The chain joins TRBV28 to TRBJ1-6, with D possibly TRBD1 on 5 matching bases. Germline CDR1 is MDHEN and CDR2 is SYDVKM. CDR3 length: 14 residues. V was shortened by 6 bases and J by 10 bases, with 16 bases between the two germline ends. In nucleotides, the CDR3 is TGTGCCAGCAGGATAAGAGGGGAGGAATCACCCCTCCACTTT. This encodes CASRIRGEESPLHF.

V usage is TRBV5-1 and J usage is TRBJ2-5; possibly TRBD1 for D (6 bases). V gave up 0 bases and J gave up 7 bases, with 10 bases separating them. The germline gives CDR1 SGHRS, CDR2 YFSETQ. This CDR3 is 13 amino acids long. CDR3 in DNA: TGCGCCAGCAGCTTGGGACAGGCGGGGACCCAGTACTTC. Protein product: CASSLGQAGTQYF.